Following are 29 T cell receptor beta chains from one sample sequenced in a study of blood T cell repertoires in COVID-19. Sequencing used immunoSEQ multiplex PCR; TCRdb keeps in-frame clones, though not all of them. In the table there are roughly 80,000 clones, approximately 82% of which are singletons. Sequenced input: peripheral blood. The receptors were gathered from a human donor in a cohort sampled during active COVID-19.

V gene TRBV5-3 combines with J gene TRBJ2-7; 9 bases are shared with TRBD1. TRBV5-3 is an open reading frame, and its role is uncertain. V gave up 8 bases and J gave up 2 bases; unmatched junction bases: 8. This CDR3 is 14 amino acids long. The CDR3 protein is CASNRDRETYEQYF. Here the CDR3 DNA reads TGTGCCAGCAACCGGGACAGGGAAACCTACGAGCAGTACTTC.

The table lists this clone with a few counts. The chain couples TRBV18 to TRBJ1-3, with D possibly matching TRBD1 (6 bases). The V end lost 4 bases, the J end lost 6 bases, and 10 bases lay between the germline ends. Germline V gives CDR1 KGHSH, CDR2 LQKENI. The CDR3 is 13 amino acids. CDR3 sequence: CASSRPGVNTIYF. The DNA of the CDR3 is TGTGCCAGCTCACGGCCAGGGGTAAACACCATATATTTT.

V gene TRBV10-3 combines with J gene TRBJ2-3; 12 nucleotides line up with TRBD2. The germline V gene has CDR1 ENHRY and CDR2 SYGVKD. V shed 6 bases and J 6 bases; nucleotides not matched to a gene: 7. The CDR3 is 15 residues long. The CDR3 nucleotides are TGTGCCATCAGACCTAGCGGGGGGGCCTGGGATACGCAGTATTTT. As protein: CAIRPSGGAWDTQYF.

The rearrangement joins TRBV6-2 or TRBV6-3 to TRBJ1-1, with D maybe TRBD1 (5 bases). Trimming removed 2 bases at V and 5 bases at J, with 12 bases between. Germline values: CDR1 MNHEY, CDR2 SVGEGT. CDR3 size: 14 residues. For the CDR3, the DNA is TGTGCCAGCAGTTACCGCCAGGGTTGGACTGAAGCTTTCTTT. Residues: CASSYRQGWTEAFF.

The rearrangement joins TRBV29-1 to TRBJ2-7, with D perhaps TRBD2 (5 bases). Germline V gene lookup returns CDR1 SQVTM and CDR2 ANQGSEA. The germline V and J ends were trimmed by 7 bases and 2 bases, with 12 bases remaining between them. The CDR3 is 12 residues long. The CDR3 sequence is CSASGYTYEQYF. The DNA for the CDR3 is TGCAGCGCCTCGGGATACACCTACGAGCAGTACTTC.

This clone was observed once. The chain combines TRBV2 with TRBJ1-2; the D gene is possibly TRBD1 (5 bases). Trimming left V 7 bases short and J 7 bases short, with 13 bases between. Germline V gene data show CDR1 as SNHLY and CDR2 as FYNNEI. The CDR3 runs to 12 residues. The chain's CDR3 is CASMGLGGGYTF. CDR3 DNA: TGTGCCAGCATGGGGCTCGGCGGTGGCTACACCTTC.

The J gene is TRBJ2-4, the V gene TRBV19; the match to TRBD2 covers 12 bases. CDR3 size: 18 residues. Germline CDR1 LNHDA, CDR2 SQIVND (reference sequence). V lost 3 bases and J lost 3; bases outside the gene matches: 9. This CDR3 reads CASSIWTSGEYGKNIQYF. The CDR3 DNA is TGTGCCAGTAGTATCTGGACTAGCGGGGAGTACGGCAAAAACATTCAGTACTTC. Full variable domain (outside the CDR3, taken from reference TRBV19 and TRBJ2-4): DGGITQSPKYLFRKEGQNVTLSCEQNLNHDAMYWYRQDPGQGLRLIYYSQIVNDFQKGDIAEGYSVSREKKESFPLTVTSAQKNPTAFYLCASSIWTSGEYGKNIQYFGAGTRLSVL.

This clone was seen only a few times. The chain recombines TRBV7-9 with TRBJ2-5, with 7 bases that match TRBD1. CDR3 length: 14 residues. Looked up from germline, CDR1 is SEHNR and CDR2 is FQNEAQ (reference sequence). The V and J ends lost 1 base and 4 bases, in that order; junction bases with no gene match: 3. For the CDR3, the DNA is TGTGCCAGCAGCTTAGACGGACAGGCAGAGACCCAGTACTTC. Protein product: CASSLDGQAETQYF.

This chain joins TRBV6-6 and TRBJ1-3; D unresolved. Germline loops: CDR1 MNHNY, CDR2 SVGAGI (reference sequence). V lost 2 bases to trimming and J lost 3 bases, with 8 bases between them. The CDR3 has 14 amino acids. CDR3: CASSYRAGGNTIYF. The DNA for the CDR3 is TGTGCCAGCAGTTACAGGGCGGGTGGAAACACCATATATTTT.

The V and J genes are TRBV28 and TRBJ1-1; a possible D gene is TRBD1 (6 bases). The CDR3 length is 17 residues. CDR1 is MDHEN, CDR2 SYDVKM, per germline. The germline V and J ends were trimmed by 1 base and 3 bases, with 18 bases remaining between them. CDR3 bases: TGTGCCAGCAGTTTATCGCCTCGGGGGGCGGCGGACACTGAAGCTTTCTTT. Its translation: CASSLSPRGAADTEAFF.

The rearrangement uses TRBV18 and TRBJ1-6; D is perhaps TRBD1 (5 bases). The CDR3 extends over 15 amino acids. CDR1 is KGHSH and CDR2 is LQKENI in the germline V gene. The V and J ends lost 3 bases and 4 bases respectively, with 10 bases between them. The CDR3 sequence: CASSPSGGYNSPLHF. The CDR3 DNA is TGTGCCAGCTCACCTTCGGGGGGGTATAATTCACCCCTCCACTTT.

The rearrangement joins TRBV2 to TRBJ2-1; TRBD1 aligns across 8 bases. Per germline, CDR1 SNHLY and CDR2 FYNNEI. The CDR3 has 16 amino acids. With 6 bases clipped from V and 7 bases from J, the junction kept 14 bases outside the gene matches. CDR3: CASSGTGQGAWNEQFF. The CDR3 DNA follows: TGTGCCAGCAGCGGCACCGGGCAGGGGGCTTGGAATGAGCAGTTCTTC.

The gene calls are TRBV5-5 and TRBJ1-3, with TRBD1 matching 8 bases. CDR1 SGHKS and CDR2 YYEKEE come from the germline V gene (reference sequence). The CDR3 is 16 amino acids. With V trimmed by 1 base and J by 0 bases, 3 bases remained unmatched. CDR3 bases: TGTGCCAGCAGCTTGCGGACAGGGACCTCTGGAAACACCATATATTTT. This translates into CASSLRTGTSGNTIYF.

The chain links TRBV27 to TRBJ2-5; tentatively, D is TRBD2 (6 bases). This CDR3 comprises 14 residues. V shed 6 bases and J shed 4 bases, with 15 bases lying between them. From germline, CDR1 is MNHEY and CDR2 SMNVEV (reference sequence). CDR3 nucleotide sequence: TGTGCCAGCAGAAAGATGGGGGGTGGAGAGACCCAGTACTTC. This sequence encodes CASRKMGGGETQYF.

The chain links TRBV30 to TRBJ1-3; 9 bases match TRBD1. The CDR3 contains 15 residues. Looked up from germline, CDR1 is GTSNPN and CDR2 is SVGIG (reference sequence). V lost 1 base and J lost 3; bases outside the gene matches: 4. CDR3 in amino acids: CAWSGGTGFGNTIYF. The CDR3 nucleotides read TGTGCCTGGAGTGGCGGGACAGGGTTTGGAAACACCATATATTTT.

The gene calls are TRBV18 and TRBJ1-4, with TRBD1 as a possible D gene (5 bases). This CDR3 contains 15 residues. Germline-derived CDR1 and CDR2 are KGHSH and LQKENI. The germline V and J ends were trimmed by 3 bases and 5 bases, with 13 bases remaining between them. This CDR3 is CASSPITGSNEKLFF. The CDR3 DNA sequence: TGTGCCAGCTCACCCATAACAGGTTCAAATGAAAAACTGTTTTTT.

In its sample, this clone was seen a few times. The chain is built from TRBV25-1 and TRBJ1-1; 9 bases agree with TRBD1. Trimming took 5 bases from V and 6 from J; bases not matched to a gene: 19. Germline V lookup: CDR1 MGHDK, CDR2 SYGVNS. This CDR3 has 18 residues. The CDR3 reads CASSPPSGTGLKRAEAFF. DNA of the CDR3: TGTGCCAGCAGTCCCCCGAGCGGGACAGGGCTAAAGAGGGCTGAAGCTTTCTTT.

The chain combines TRBV19 with TRBJ1-3; no firm D call. The germline CDR1 and CDR2 sequences are LNHDA and SQIVND (reference sequence). CDR3 length: 14 residues. The V and J ends lost 3 bases and 0 bases respectively, with 6 bases between them. The CDR3 DNA follows: TGTGCCAGTAGTATCAGGAACTCTGGAAACACCATATATTTT. Translation gives CASSIRNSGNTIYF.

This clone was seen a single time. The CDR3 protein is CARSLGTGVPPLHF. CDR3 nucleotide sequence: TGTGCCAGAAGCCTTGGGACAGGGGTTCCACCCCTCCACTTT. The genes are TRBV5-3 and TRBJ1-6; 10 bases map to TRBD1. TRBV5-3 is annotated as an ORF whose role is uncertain. With V trimmed by 4 bases and J by 11 bases, 6 bases remained unmatched. The CDR3 has 14 amino acids.

The chain joins TRBV18 to TRBJ1-1; D not resolved. V lost 2 bases to trimming and J lost 5 bases, with 9 bases between them. Germline assignment: CDR1 KGHSH and CDR2 LQKENI. This CDR3 is built from 13 residues. CDR3 residues: CASSPGQRTEAFF. The CDR3 DNA reads as TGTGCCAGCTCACCAGGCCAGCGGACTGAAGCTTTCTTT.

The chain employs TRBV5-1 and TRBJ2-2, with D possibly being TRBD2 (5 bases). CDR1 and CDR2 from the germline V gene are SGHRS and YFSETQ. The CDR3 length is 15 residues. Trimming cost V 3 bases and J 6 bases, with 15 bases left between them. Here the CDR3 reads CASSYSAGVAGELFF. CDR3 coding DNA: TGCGCCAGCAGCTACTCCGCCGGGGTGGCCGGGGAGCTGTTTTTT.

The gene calls are TRBV7-2 and TRBJ2-3; D is undetermined. The CDR3 is made up of 13 amino acids. In germline, CDR1 is SGHTA, CDR2 FQGNSA. With 3 bases removed from V and 2 bases from J, the gap between germline ends came to 6 bases. CDR3 protein: CASSFYLTDTQYF. CDR3 nucleotides: TGTGCCAGCAGCTTCTACCTCACAGATACGCAGTATTTT.

CDR3 amino acids: CASSPEEETQYF. CDR3 DNA sequence: TGTGCCAGCAGTCCCGAGGAGGAGACCCAGTACTTC. The gene calls are TRBV6-2 or TRBV6-3 and TRBJ2-5; D not certain. Trimming removed 5 bases from V and 5 bases from J, with 9 bases in between. The V gene's germline CDR1 is MNHEY and CDR2 SVGEGT. This CDR3 is built from 12 residues.

CDR3 sequence: CAWSPFRGEAFF. Written as DNA, the CDR3 is TGTGCCTGGAGCCCCTTTCGGGGGGAGGCTTTCTTT. This chain joins TRBV30 and TRBJ1-1; D may be TRBD1 (5 bases). The V gene's germline CDR1 is GTSNPN and CDR2 SVGIG (reference sequence). The CDR3 has 12 residues. V lost 3 bases, J lost 11 bases, and 16 bases lay in between.

The chain carries TRBV6-6 and TRBJ2-3; 8 nucleotides line up with TRBD2. Germline V gene data show CDR1 as MNHNY and CDR2 as SVGAGI (reference sequence). V was pared by 6 bases and J by 4 bases, with 12 bases of the junction left unmatched. This CDR3 is built from 16 residues. The CDR3 is CASSLFSSGDADTQYF. The DNA of the CDR3 is TGTGCCAGCAGCCTTTTTAGTAGCGGGGACGCAGATACGCAGTATTTT.

The J gene is TRBJ1-1, the V gene TRBV7-3, with unresolved D. The CDR3 is made up of 13 amino acids. Germline assignment: CDR1 SGHTA and CDR2 FQGTGA. Trimming shortened V by 5 bases and J by 4 bases, and 11 bases separated the two germline ends. The CDR3 DNA reads TGTGCCAGCAGCCCAGACGGGTTCACTGAAGCTTTCTTT. Residues: CASSPDGFTEAFF.

The chain uses TRBV18 and TRBJ1-4; a weak D match, TRBD1 (5 bases). CDR3 length equals 15 residues. In germline, CDR1 is KGHSH, CDR2 LQKENI. Deletions cut 3 bases from V and 7 bases from J, with 15 bases between. The CDR3 nucleotides are TGTGCCAGCTCACCGAGACCCCCCGGGGGTGAAAAACTGTTTTTT. Its protein is CASSPRPPGGEKLFF.

Only one count was recorded for this clone. The V and J genes are TRBV5-1 and TRBJ1-2; maybe TRBD1 (5 bases). Germline V CDR1 and CDR2: SGHRS, YFSETQ. V lost 3 bases to trimming and J lost 0 bases, with 15 bases between them. The CDR3 has 16 amino acids. The CDR3: CASSSPGISANYGYTF. The CDR3 coding sequence is TGCGCCAGCAGCTCCCCAGGGATCTCAGCTAACTATGGCTACACCTTC.

The chain carries TRBV5-1 and TRBJ2-3, with D possibly being TRBD2 (7 bases). Between the trimmed V and J ends, which lost 2 bases and 0 bases, there was a span of 10 bases. This CDR3 has 15 residues. CDR1 is SGHRS and CDR2 is YFSETQ in the germline V gene. The DNA of the CDR3 is TGCGCCAGCAGCTTTGGGGGGGCGAGCACAGATACGCAGTATTTT. Protein sequence: CASSFGGASTDTQYF.